The rows below give T cell receptor beta chains drawn from one sample of a study of shared clonotypes between healthy human individuals. Clones were sequenced by immunoSEQ multiplex PCR, and TCRdb holds only the in-frame ones, with some missing. Of roughly 1 million clones listed, approximately 68% are singletons. The sequencing sample was made of memory CD4+ T cells sorted from blood. The receptor source for this set is a man between 18 and 35 years old in good health. Each CDR3 is given with its conserved first and last residue. A D gene is named only where the DNA matches it firmly. Clone size appears in some rows only: once, few, many, or a class for an expanded clone.

j_call: TRBJ2-5; d_call: TRBD1; clone_size: -; v_call: TRBV10-3; cdr3_aa: CAMGQGHETQYF; cdr3_nt: TGTGCCATGGGACAGGGGCACGAGACCCAGTACTTC
j_call: TRBJ2-7; d_call: -; clone_size: -; v_call: TRBV15; cdr3_aa: CATSNSGRSSYEQYF; cdr3_nt: TGTGCCACCAGCAATAGCGGAAGGAGCTCCTACGAGCAGTACTTC
j_call: TRBJ2-3; d_call: TRBD2; clone_size: once; v_call: TRBV6-6; cdr3_aa: CASRDSGGITDTQYF; cdr3_nt: TGTGCCAGCAGGGATAGCGGGGGGATAACAGATACGCAGTATTTT
j_call: TRBJ1-3; d_call: -; clone_size: -; v_call: TRBV5-6; cdr3_aa: CASSLWGGNTIYF; cdr3_nt: TGTGCCAGCAGCTTATGGGGTGGAAACACCATATATTTT
j_call: TRBJ2-6; d_call: TRBD2; clone_size: -; v_call: TRBV30; cdr3_aa: CAYHYGGSSGANVLTF; cdr3_nt: TGTGCCTATCACTACGGGGGGTCCTCTGGGGCCAACGTCCTGACTTTC
j_call: TRBJ2-5; d_call: TRBD2; clone_size: -; v_call: TRBV7-2; cdr3_aa: CASSLDQGRGGRETQYF; cdr3_nt: TGTGCCAGCAGCTTAGATCAAGGACGGGGGGGCCGAGAGACCCAGTACTTC
j_call: TRBJ2-7; d_call: TRBD2; clone_size: once; v_call: TRBV6-1; cdr3_aa: CASSEARASGRPSSYEQYF; cdr3_nt: TGTGCCAGCAGTGAAGCAAGGGCTAGCGGGAGGCCTAGCTCCTACGAGCAGTACTTC
j_call: TRBJ2-3; d_call: TRBD2; clone_size: -; v_call: TRBV14; cdr3_aa: CASSASGRDEDTQYF; cdr3_nt: TGTGCCAGCAGCGCTAGCGGGAGGGACGAAGATACGCAGTATTTT
j_call: TRBJ2-3; d_call: TRBD1; clone_size: many; v_call: TRBV7-9; cdr3_aa: CASSLPPGQGVSTDTQYF; cdr3_nt: TGTGCCAGCAGCTTACCTCCAGGACAGGGGGTCAGTACAGATACGCAGTATTTT
j_call: TRBJ1-6; d_call: -; clone_size: -; v_call: TRBV14; cdr3_aa: CASSPGLKWALHF; cdr3_nt: TGTGCCAGCAGCCCTGGGCTCAAATGGGCCCTCCACTTT
j_call: TRBJ1-1; d_call: TRBD1; clone_size: -; v_call: TRBV6-1; cdr3_aa: CASSPGTGGEAFF; cdr3_nt: TGTGCCAGCAGCCCCGGGACAGGGGGTGAAGCTTTCTTT